One T cell receptor beta chain is described in this entry. Its antigen is unknown. The sample belongs to a study of long-term antiretroviral therapy in people with HIV. Survey level was the resolution at which the v3.0 immunoSEQ assay ran. Sequenced by immunoSEQ multiplex PCR; TCRdb stores in-frame clones only, minus some. The sample yields some 22,000 clones, roughly 85% seen once. Per germline, CDR1 LGHNA and CDR2 YSLEER. Trimming cost V 0 bases and J 5 bases, with 13 bases left between them. The CDR3 extends over 15 amino acids. General study results and limits: Although diversity increased after ART, it remained lower than in transplant donor controls.

The sample consisted of unsorted PBMCs, taken at the start of antiretroviral therapy. This chain links TRBV4-3 with TRBJ1-1; D uncertain. The sequence came from a man in his fifties or sixties with HIV. Here the CDR3 reads CASSQEGGPDTEAFF. The CDR3 DNA reads TGCGCCAGCAGCCAAGAGGGAGGTCCGGATACTGAAGCTTTCTTT.